These T cell receptor beta chains were read from a single sample in a study of circulating and synovial CD4+ cells in juvenile arthritis. The protocol was immunoSEQ multiplex PCR, while the TCRdb copy is restricted to in-frame clones and leaves out a portion. The sample has tens of thousands of clones; roughly 95% are singletons. The sample consisted of CD4+ T cells from blood. Every receptor here comes from a human donor with juvenile idiopathic arthritis. The CDR3 runs from the conserved cysteine through the conserved F or W. Fields, in order: D gene, J gene, V gene, clone size, CDR3 DNA, CDR3 protein. A D gene is named only where the DNA matches it firmly. Clone size is not always given. Where it is, it says once, few, many or a class for expanded clones.

d_call: TRBD1; j_call: TRBJ2-7; v_call: TRBV6-5; clone_size: -; cdr3_nt: TGTGCCACCAGGGACAGCCGGACCTACGAGCAGTACTTC; cdr3_aa: CATRDSRTYEQYF
d_call: -; j_call: TRBJ1-1; v_call: TRBV5-1; clone_size: -; cdr3_nt: TGCGCCAGCAGCTCTCGTAGAGACACTGAAGCTTTCTTT; cdr3_aa: CASSSRRDTEAFF
d_call: TRBD2; j_call: TRBJ2-6; v_call: TRBV11-2; clone_size: once; cdr3_nt: TGTGCCAGCAGCTTAGATACCCTAGCGGGAAATTCTGGGGCCAACGTCCTGACTTTC; cdr3_aa: CASSLDTLAGNSGANVLTF
d_call: -; j_call: TRBJ2-2; v_call: TRBV7-3; clone_size: -; cdr3_nt: TGTGCCAGCGCCGCCGTTGGACTGCCCGGCGGGGAGCTGTTTTTT; cdr3_aa: CASAAVGLPGGELFF
d_call: -; j_call: TRBJ1-4; v_call: TRBV29-1; clone_size: -; cdr3_nt: TGCAGCGCCCGTAGGCTAGGGGGTGAAAAACTGTTTTTT; cdr3_aa: CSARRLGGEKLFF
d_call: -; j_call: TRBJ1-2; v_call: TRBV12-2; clone_size: few; cdr3_nt: TGTGCAAGTCGCTTAGCCCCCGGTGGCTACACCTTC; cdr3_aa: CASRLAPGGYTF
d_call: -; j_call: TRBJ1-1; v_call: TRBV6-5; clone_size: -; cdr3_nt: TGTGCCAGCAGTTACACGGAGGGGAACACTGAAGCTTTCTTT; cdr3_aa: CASSYTEGNTEAFF
d_call: -; j_call: TRBJ1-2; v_call: TRBV7-9; clone_size: -; cdr3_nt: TGTGCCAGCAGCCCCCTAGCGGGACGAAATGGCTACACCTTC; cdr3_aa: CASSPLAGRNGYTF
d_call: TRBD2; j_call: TRBJ2-7; v_call: TRBV29-1; clone_size: -; cdr3_nt: TGCAGCGTTGAGAAGGGACTAGCGGGAGGAGGCGAGCAGTACTTC; cdr3_aa: CSVEKGLAGGGEQYF
d_call: -; j_call: TRBJ2-1; v_call: TRBV7-9; clone_size: -; cdr3_nt: TGTGCCAGCAGCTCAACTAGTGGTCTGATCAATGAGCAGTTCTTC; cdr3_aa: CASSSTSGLINEQFF
d_call: TRBD2; j_call: TRBJ2-7; v_call: TRBV28; clone_size: -; cdr3_nt: TGTGCCAGCAGTTTTCAATCCCGACTAGGCGGGAGCCACGAGCAGTACTTC; cdr3_aa: CASSFQSRLGGSHEQYF
d_call: TRBD1; j_call: TRBJ1-2; v_call: TRBV27; clone_size: -; cdr3_nt: TGTGCCAGCAGGGCCGACAGGGGCCCTATAGGAAACTATGGCTACACCTTC; cdr3_aa: CASRADRGPIGNYGYTF
d_call: TRBD1; j_call: TRBJ2-7; v_call: TRBV4-1; clone_size: -; cdr3_nt: TGCGCCAGCAGCCAACCCTGGGACAGTTCCTACGAGCAGTACTTC; cdr3_aa: CASSQPWDSSYEQYF
d_call: TRBD2; j_call: TRBJ2-5; v_call: TRBV6-4; clone_size: -; cdr3_nt: TGTGCCAGCAGGGGGACTAGCGGACCGCAAGAGACCCAGTACTTC; cdr3_aa: CASRGTSGPQETQYF
d_call: -; j_call: TRBJ2-2; v_call: TRBV19; clone_size: -; cdr3_nt: TGTGCCAGTAGTATCGCATCAGGGGCCGGGGAGCTGTTTTTT; cdr3_aa: CASSIASGAGELFF
d_call: TRBD1; j_call: TRBJ2-7; v_call: TRBV6-6; clone_size: -; cdr3_nt: TGTGCCAGCCAGGGACAGGGGTCCTACGAGCAGTACTTC; cdr3_aa: CASQGQGSYEQYF
d_call: -; j_call: TRBJ2-3; v_call: TRBV11-2; clone_size: -; cdr3_nt: TGTGCCAGCAGCTCCGGGGATACGCAGTATTTT; cdr3_aa: CASSSGDTQYF
d_call: -; j_call: TRBJ2-5; v_call: TRBV4-2; clone_size: -; cdr3_nt: TGTGCCAGCAGCCAAGATCTCGGCGGACAAGAGACCCAGTACTTC; cdr3_aa: CASSQDLGGQETQYF
d_call: -; j_call: TRBJ2-7; v_call: TRBV4-2; clone_size: once; cdr3_nt: TGTGCCAGCAGCCAAGAATGGCAGGCCTCCTACGAGCAGTACTTC; cdr3_aa: CASSQEWQASYEQYF
d_call: TRBD2; j_call: TRBJ2-1; v_call: TRBV5-1; clone_size: -; cdr3_nt: TGCGCCAGCAGCTCGGCTAGCGGGAGGGGGCCTGAGGGGCAGTTCTTC; cdr3_aa: CASSSASGRGPEGQFF
d_call: TRBD2; j_call: TRBJ2-3; v_call: TRBV4-1; clone_size: -; cdr3_nt: TGCGCCAGCAGCCAAGTTGCGGGAGCGGCAGATACGCAGTATTTT; cdr3_aa: CASSQVAGAADTQYF
d_call: -; j_call: TRBJ1-1; v_call: TRBV12-2; clone_size: -; cdr3_nt: TGTGCAAGTCGCTTGCGTTGTAACACTGAAGCTTTCTTT; cdr3_aa: CASRLRCNTEAFF
d_call: -; j_call: TRBJ2-3; v_call: TRBV5-1; clone_size: -; cdr3_nt: TGCGCCAGCAGCTTGGTTTCAGGGCCCACAGATACGCAGTATTTT; cdr3_aa: CASSLVSGPTDTQYF
d_call: TRBD1; j_call: TRBJ1-1; v_call: TRBV7-9; clone_size: -; cdr3_nt: TGTGCCAGCAGCTTCACAGGGGGCGTTCAGGGCACTGAAGCTTTCTTT; cdr3_aa: CASSFTGGVQGTEAFF
d_call: TRBD2; j_call: TRBJ2-2; v_call: TRBV9; clone_size: -; cdr3_nt: TGTGCCAGCAGCGCCATGGCTAGCGGGAGTTTAGGCTCCGGGGAGCTGTTTTTT; cdr3_aa: CASSAMASGSLGSGELFF
d_call: TRBD2; j_call: TRBJ2-1; v_call: TRBV2; clone_size: -; cdr3_nt: TGTGCCAGCAGGAGGACTAGCGGGAACCATGAGCAGTTCTTC; cdr3_aa: CASRRTSGNHEQFF
d_call: -; j_call: TRBJ2-7; v_call: TRBV6-5; clone_size: -; cdr3_nt: TGTGCCAGCAGTTCGCCGGCTTCAGGGTCCTACGAGCAGTACTTC; cdr3_aa: CASSSPASGSYEQYF
d_call: TRBD1; j_call: TRBJ2-7; v_call: TRBV27; clone_size: -; cdr3_nt: TGTGCCAGCAGTTTGCGTACAGGGGCCTCCTACGAGCAGTACTTC; cdr3_aa: CASSLRTGASYEQYF
d_call: TRBD1; j_call: TRBJ1-5; v_call: TRBV7-2; clone_size: -; cdr3_nt: TGTGCCAGCAGCTTAGAGGGGGCAGGATCTCAGCCCCAGCATTTT; cdr3_aa: CASSLEGAGSQPQHF
d_call: TRBD1; j_call: TRBJ2-7; v_call: TRBV7-9; clone_size: -; cdr3_nt: TGTGCCAGCAGCTTATCGCAGGGGGCAATGGAGCAGTACTTC; cdr3_aa: CASSLSQGAMEQYF
d_call: TRBD1; j_call: TRBJ2-2; v_call: TRBV25-1; clone_size: -; cdr3_nt: TGTGCCAGCAGTGAAGCGACAGGGGTTGGTGCCGGGGAGCTGTTTTTT; cdr3_aa: CASSEATGVGAGELFF
d_call: TRBD1; j_call: TRBJ1-2; v_call: TRBV6-5; clone_size: -; cdr3_nt: TGTGCCAGCAGTTACGCCAGGGGGCTATATGGCTACACCTTC; cdr3_aa: CASSYARGLYGYTF